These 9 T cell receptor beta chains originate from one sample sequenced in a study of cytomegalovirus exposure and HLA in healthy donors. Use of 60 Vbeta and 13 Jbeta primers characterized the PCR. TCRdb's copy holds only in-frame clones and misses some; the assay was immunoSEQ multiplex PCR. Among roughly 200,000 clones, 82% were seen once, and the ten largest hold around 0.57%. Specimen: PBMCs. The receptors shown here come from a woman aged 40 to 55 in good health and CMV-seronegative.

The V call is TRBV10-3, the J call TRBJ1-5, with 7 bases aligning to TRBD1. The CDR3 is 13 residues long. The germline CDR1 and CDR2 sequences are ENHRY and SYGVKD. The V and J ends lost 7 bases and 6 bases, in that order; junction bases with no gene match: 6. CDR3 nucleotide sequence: TGTGCCATCACCGACAGGGAGAGTCAGCCCCAGCATTTT. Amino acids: CAITDRESQPQHF.

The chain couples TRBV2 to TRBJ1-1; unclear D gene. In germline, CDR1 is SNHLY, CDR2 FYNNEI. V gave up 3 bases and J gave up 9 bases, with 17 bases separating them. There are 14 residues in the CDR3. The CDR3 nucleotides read TGTGCCAGCAGTGAGGTCAGGTTGAACGGTCAAGCTTTCTTT. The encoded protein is CASSEVRLNGQAFF.

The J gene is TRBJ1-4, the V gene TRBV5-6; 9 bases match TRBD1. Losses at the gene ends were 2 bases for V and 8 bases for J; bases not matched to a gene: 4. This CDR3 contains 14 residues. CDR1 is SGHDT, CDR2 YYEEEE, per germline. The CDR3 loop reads CASSFGQGIEKLFF. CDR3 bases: TGTGCCAGCAGCTTTGGACAGGGGATCGAAAAACTGTTTTTT.

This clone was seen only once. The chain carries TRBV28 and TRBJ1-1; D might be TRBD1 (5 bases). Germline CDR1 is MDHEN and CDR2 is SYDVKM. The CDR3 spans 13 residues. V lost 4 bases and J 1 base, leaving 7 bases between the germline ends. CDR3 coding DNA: TGTGCCAGCAGTTACACAGGGAACACTGAAGCTTTCTTT. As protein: CASSYTGNTEAFF.

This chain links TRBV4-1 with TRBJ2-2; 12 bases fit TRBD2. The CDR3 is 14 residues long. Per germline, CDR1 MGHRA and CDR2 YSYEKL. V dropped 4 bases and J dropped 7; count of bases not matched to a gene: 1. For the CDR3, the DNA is TGCGCCAGCAGCCCTAGCGGGGGGGGCGGGGAGCTGTTTTTT. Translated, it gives CASSPSGGGGELFF.

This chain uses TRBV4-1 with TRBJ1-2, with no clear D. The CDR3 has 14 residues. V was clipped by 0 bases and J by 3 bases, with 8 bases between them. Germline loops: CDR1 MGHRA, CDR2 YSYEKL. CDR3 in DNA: TGCGCCAGCAGCCAAGATGGACTGTACTATGGCTACACCTTC. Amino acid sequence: CASSQDGLYYGYTF.

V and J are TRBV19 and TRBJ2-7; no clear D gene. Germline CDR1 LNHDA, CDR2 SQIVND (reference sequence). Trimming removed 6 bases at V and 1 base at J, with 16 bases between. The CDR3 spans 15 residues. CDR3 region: CASSPTVGRSYEQYF. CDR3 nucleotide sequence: TGTGCCAGTAGCCCAACAGTGGGCAGATCCTACGAGCAGTACTTC.

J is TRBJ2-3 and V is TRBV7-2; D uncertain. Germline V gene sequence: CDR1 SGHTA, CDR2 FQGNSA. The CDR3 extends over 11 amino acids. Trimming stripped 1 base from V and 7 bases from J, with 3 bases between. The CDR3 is CASSLDYTQYF. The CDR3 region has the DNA TGTGCCAGCAGCTTAGACTATACGCAGTATTTT.

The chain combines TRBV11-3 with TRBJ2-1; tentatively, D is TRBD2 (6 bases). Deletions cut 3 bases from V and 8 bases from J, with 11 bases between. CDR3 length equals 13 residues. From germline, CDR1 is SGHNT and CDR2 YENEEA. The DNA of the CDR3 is TGTGCCAGCAGCTTTCCGGGACTTGATGAGCAGTTCTTC. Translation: CASSFPGLDEQFF.